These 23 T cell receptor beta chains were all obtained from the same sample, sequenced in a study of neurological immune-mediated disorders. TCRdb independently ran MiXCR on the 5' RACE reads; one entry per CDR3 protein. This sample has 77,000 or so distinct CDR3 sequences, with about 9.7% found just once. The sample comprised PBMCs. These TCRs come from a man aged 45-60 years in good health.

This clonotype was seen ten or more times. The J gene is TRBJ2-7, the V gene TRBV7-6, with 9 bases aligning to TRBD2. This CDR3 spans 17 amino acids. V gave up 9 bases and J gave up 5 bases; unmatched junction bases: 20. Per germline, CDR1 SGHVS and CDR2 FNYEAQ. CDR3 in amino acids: CASSKLGGGREDNEQYF. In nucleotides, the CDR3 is TGTGCCAGTTCAAAGCTGGGTGGCGGGAGGGAGGACAACGAGCAGTACTTC.

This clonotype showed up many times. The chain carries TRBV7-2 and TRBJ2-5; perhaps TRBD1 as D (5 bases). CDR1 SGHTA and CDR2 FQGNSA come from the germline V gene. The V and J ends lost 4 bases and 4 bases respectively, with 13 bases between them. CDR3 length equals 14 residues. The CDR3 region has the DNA TGTGCCAGCAGCTGGTCCAGGGCTCCAGAGACCCAGTACTTC. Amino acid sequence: CASSWSRAPETQYF.

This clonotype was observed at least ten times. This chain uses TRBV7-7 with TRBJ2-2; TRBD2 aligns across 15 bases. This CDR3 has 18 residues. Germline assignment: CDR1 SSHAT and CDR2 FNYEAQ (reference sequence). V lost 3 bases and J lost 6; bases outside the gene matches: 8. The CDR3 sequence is CASSFRTSGRVVAGELFF. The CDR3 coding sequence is TGTGCCAGCAGCTTCCGGACTAGCGGGAGGGTCGTGGCCGGGGAGCTGTTTTTT.

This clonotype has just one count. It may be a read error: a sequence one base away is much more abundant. The CDR3 reads CSARSKKPGQGVLLAYKQYF. In DNA form, the CDR3 reads TGCAGTGCTAGATCAAAAAAACCGGGACAGGGGGTACTCCTCGCCTACAAGCAGTACTTC. This chain joins TRBV20-1 and TRBJ2-7, with 11 bases matching TRBD1. This CDR3 is built from 20 residues. CDR1 is DFQATT and CDR2 is SNEGSKA in the germline V gene (reference sequence).

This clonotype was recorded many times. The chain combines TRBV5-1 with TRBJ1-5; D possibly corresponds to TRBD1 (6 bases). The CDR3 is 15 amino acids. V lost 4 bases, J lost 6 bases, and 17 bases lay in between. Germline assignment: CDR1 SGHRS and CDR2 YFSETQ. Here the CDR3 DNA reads TGCGCCAGCAGCCTGACAGGTACCCTCGGTCAGCCCCAGCATTTT. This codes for CASSLTGTLGQPQHF.

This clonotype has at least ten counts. Here the CDR3 reads CSVGGGASTEAFF. The CDR3 region has the DNA TGCAGCGTTGGGGGGGGCGCGAGCACTGAAGCTTTCTTT. The chain combines TRBV29-1 with TRBJ1-1; D is perhaps TRBD1 (6 bases). This CDR3 has 13 residues. The germline V gene has CDR1 SQVTM and CDR2 ANQGSEA. V lost 4 bases, J lost 4 bases, and 13 bases lay in between.

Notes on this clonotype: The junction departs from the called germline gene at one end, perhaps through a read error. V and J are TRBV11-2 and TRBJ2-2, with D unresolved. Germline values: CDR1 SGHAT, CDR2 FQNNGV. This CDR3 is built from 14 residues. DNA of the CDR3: TGTGCCAGCAGCTTAGGGTACAGCACCAGGGAGCTGTTTTTT. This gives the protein CASSLGYSTRELFF.

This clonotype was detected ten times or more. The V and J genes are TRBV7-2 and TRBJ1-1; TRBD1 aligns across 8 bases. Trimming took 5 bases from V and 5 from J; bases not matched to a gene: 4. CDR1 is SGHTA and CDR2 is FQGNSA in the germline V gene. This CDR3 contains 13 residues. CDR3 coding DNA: TGTGCCAGCAGCCCGCAGGGGGCAACTGAAGCTTTCTTT. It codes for CASSPQGATEAFF.

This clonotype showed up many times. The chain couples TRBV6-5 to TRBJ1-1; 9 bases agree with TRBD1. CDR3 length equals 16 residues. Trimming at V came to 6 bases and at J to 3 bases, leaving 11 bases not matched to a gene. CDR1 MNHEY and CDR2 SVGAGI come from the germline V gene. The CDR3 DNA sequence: TGTGCCAGCAGCCACGGTACAGGGGGCTGGGACACTGAAGCTTTCTTT. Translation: CASSHGTGGWDTEAFF.

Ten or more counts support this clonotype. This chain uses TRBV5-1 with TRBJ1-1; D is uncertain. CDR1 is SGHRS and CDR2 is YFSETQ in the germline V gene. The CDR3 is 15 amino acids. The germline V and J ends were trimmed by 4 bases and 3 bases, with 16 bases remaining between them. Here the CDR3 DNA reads TGCGCCAGCAGCCTGGACGGCAGAACGGACACTGAAGCTTTCTTT. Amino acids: CASSLDGRTDTEAFF.

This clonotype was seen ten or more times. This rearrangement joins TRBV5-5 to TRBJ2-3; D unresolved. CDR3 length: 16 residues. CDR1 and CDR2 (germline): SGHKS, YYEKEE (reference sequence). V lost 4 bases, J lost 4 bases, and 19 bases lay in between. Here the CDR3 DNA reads TGTGCCAGCAGCCTTGGTGACGGTGGTTGGGCAGATACGCAGTATTTT. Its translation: CASSLGDGGWADTQYF.

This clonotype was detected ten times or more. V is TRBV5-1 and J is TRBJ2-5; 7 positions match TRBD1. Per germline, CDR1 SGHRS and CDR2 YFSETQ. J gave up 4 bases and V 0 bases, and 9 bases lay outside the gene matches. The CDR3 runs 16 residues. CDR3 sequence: CASSLEAGGSGETQYF. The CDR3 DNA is TGCGCCAGCAGCTTGGAAGCAGGGGGAAGTGGAGAGACCCAGTACTTC. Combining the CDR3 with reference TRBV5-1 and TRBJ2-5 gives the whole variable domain KAGVTQTPRYLIKTRGQQVTLSCSPISGHRSVSWYQQTPGQGLQFLFEYFSETQRNKGNFPGRFSGRQFSNSRSEMNVSTLELGDSALYLCASSLEAGGSGETQYFGPGTRLLVL.

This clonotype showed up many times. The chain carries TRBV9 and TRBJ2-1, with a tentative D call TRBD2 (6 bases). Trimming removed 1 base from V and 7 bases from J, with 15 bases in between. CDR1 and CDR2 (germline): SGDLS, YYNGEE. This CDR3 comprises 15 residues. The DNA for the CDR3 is TGTGCCAGCAGCGTACCTCAGGGAGGCAATAATGAGCAGTTCTTC. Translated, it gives CASSVPQGGNNEQFF. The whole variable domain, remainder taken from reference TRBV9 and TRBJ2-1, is DSGVTQTPKHLITATGQRVTLRCSPRSGDLSVYWYQQSLDQGLQFLIQYYNGEERAKGNILERFSAQQFPDLHSELNLSSLELGDSALYFCASSVPQGGNNEQFFGPGTRLTVL.

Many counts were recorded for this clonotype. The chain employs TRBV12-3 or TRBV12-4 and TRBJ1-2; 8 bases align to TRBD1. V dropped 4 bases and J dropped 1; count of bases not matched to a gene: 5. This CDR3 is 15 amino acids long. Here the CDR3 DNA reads TGTGCCAGCAGTTCCGGGACAGGCGTTAACTATGGCTACACCTTC. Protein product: CASSSGTGVNYGYTF.

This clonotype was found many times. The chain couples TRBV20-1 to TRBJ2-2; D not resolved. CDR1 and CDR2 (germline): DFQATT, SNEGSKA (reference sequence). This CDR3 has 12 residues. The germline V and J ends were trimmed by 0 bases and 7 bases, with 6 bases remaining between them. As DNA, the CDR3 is TGCAGTGCTAGAGATGGCGGCGGGGAGCTGTTTTTT. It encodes CSARDGGGELFF.

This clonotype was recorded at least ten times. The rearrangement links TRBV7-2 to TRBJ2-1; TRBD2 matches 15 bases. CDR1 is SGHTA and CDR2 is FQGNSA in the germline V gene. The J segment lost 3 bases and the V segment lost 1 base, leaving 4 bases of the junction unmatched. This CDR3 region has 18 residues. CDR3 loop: CASSLEGTSGRYYNEQFF. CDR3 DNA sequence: TGTGCCAGCAGCTTAGAGGGGACTAGCGGGAGGTACTACAATGAGCAGTTCTTC.

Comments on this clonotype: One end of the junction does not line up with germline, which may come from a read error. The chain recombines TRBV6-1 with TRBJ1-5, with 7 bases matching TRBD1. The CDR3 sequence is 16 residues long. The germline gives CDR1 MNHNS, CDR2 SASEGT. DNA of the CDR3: TGTGCCAGCAGTGAAATCACCAACAGGGGCAATCAGCCCCAGGATTTT. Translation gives CASSEITNRGNQPQDF.

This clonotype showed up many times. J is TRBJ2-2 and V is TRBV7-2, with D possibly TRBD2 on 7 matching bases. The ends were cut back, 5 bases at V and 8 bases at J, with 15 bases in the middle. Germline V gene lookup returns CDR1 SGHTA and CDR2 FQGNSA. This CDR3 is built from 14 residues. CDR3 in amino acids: CASSPDGGLGELFF. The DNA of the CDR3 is TGTGCCAGCAGCCCAGACGGGGGGCTGGGGGAGCTGTTTTTT.

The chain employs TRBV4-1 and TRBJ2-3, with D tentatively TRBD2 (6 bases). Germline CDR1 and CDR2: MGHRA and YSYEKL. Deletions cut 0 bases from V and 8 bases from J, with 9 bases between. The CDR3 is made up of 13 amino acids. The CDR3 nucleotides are TGCGCCAGCAGCCAAGATCGGGAGCGTACGCAGTATTTT. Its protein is CASSQDRERTQYF.

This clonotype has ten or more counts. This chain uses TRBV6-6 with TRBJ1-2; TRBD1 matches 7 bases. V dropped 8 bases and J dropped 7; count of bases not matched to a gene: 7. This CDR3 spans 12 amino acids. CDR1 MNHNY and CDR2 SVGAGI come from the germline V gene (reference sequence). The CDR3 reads CASRTGVFGYTF. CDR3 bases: TGTGCCAGCCGAACAGGGGTTTTTGGCTACACCTTC.

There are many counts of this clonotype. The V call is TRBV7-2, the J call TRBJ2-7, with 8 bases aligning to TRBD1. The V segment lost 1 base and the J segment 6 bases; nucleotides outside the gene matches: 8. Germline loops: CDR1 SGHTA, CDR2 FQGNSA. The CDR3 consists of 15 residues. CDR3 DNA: TGTGCCAGCAGCTTAGAAACCAGGGGGCCATCCGAGCAGTACTTC. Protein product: CASSLETRGPSEQYF.

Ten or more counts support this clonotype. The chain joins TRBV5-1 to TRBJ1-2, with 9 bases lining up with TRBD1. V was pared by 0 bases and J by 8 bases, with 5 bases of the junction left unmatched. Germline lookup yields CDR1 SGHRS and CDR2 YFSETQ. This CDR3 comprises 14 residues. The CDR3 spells CASSLDRGQGGYTF. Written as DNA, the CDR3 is TGCGCCAGCAGCTTGGACAGGGGGCAAGGCGGCTACACCTTC.

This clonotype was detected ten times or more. CDR3 region: CSARPTPGLGSTDTQYF. The CDR3 nucleotides read TGCAGTGCTAGACCTACCCCGGGACTAGGTAGCACAGATACGCAGTATTTT. The rearrangement uses TRBV20-1 and TRBJ2-3; 8 bases map to TRBD2. The V segment lost 2 bases and the J segment 0 bases; nucleotides outside the gene matches: 10. The CDR3 is made up of 17 amino acids. Per the germline V gene, CDR1 is DFQATT and CDR2 is SNEGSKA (reference sequence).